The 25 T cell receptor beta chains below come from one sample, sequenced in a study of blood T cell repertoires in COVID-19. Using immunoSEQ multiplex PCR, the repertoire was profiled, and TCRdb retains in-frame clones only, with some absent. This sample yields about 140,000 clones, of which approximately 85% are seen a single time; 2.5% to 3.5% belongs to the top ten. Material for sequencing was peripheral blood. These receptors originate from a man between 45 and 60 years old with acute or convalescent COVID-19.

The gene calls are TRBV14 and TRBJ1-2; D unresolved. CDR1 SGHDN and CDR2 FVKESK come from the germline V gene. The CDR3 runs 15 residues. The V end lost 0 bases, the J end lost 8 bases, and 16 bases lay between the germline ends. CDR3: CASSQDHGLVRGYTF. The CDR3 bases are TGTGCCAGCAGCCAAGATCATGGCCTAGTGCGGGGCTACACCTTC.

The chain combines TRBV27 with TRBJ1-2; a possible D gene is TRBD1 (6 bases). The CDR3 is 13 residues long. CDR1 MNHEY and CDR2 SMNVEV come from the germline V gene (reference sequence). V lost 0 bases and J 6 bases, leaving 8 bases between the germline ends. In nucleotides, the CDR3 is TGTGCCAGCAGTTTATCGGGGGACAATGGCTACACCTTC. It yields the protein CASSLSGDNGYTF.

Remarks on this clone: The same CDR3 is also encoded by other DNA sequences in this sample. The V gene is TRBV6-5, the J gene TRBJ2-7, with D unresolved. The CDR3 spans 13 residues. Trimming took 6 bases from V and 1 from J, leaving 10 bases between them. Germline CDR1 reads MNHEY; CDR2 reads SVGAGI. CDR3: CASSAGSSYEQYF. CDR3 DNA sequence: TGTGCCAGCAGCGCAGGTTCTTCCTACGAGCAGTACTTC.

This clone was found a few times. The genes are TRBV7-2 and TRBJ1-1; maybe TRBD1 (5 bases). The CDR3 spans 15 residues. The germline V and J ends were trimmed by 0 bases and 2 bases, with 10 bases remaining between them. Germline CDR1 reads SGHTA; CDR2 reads FQGNSA. DNA of the CDR3: TGTGCCAGCAGCTTAGCGAGACAGCGAAACACTGAAGCTTTCTTT. It is translated as CASSLARQRNTEAFF.

This clone has a single count. The CDR3 nucleotides are TGTGCCAGCAGCTTAGCGCGCACGAACTATGGCTACACCTTC. Its translation: CASSLARTNYGYTF. The chain combines TRBV7-2 with TRBJ1-2, with D uncertain. Germline lookup yields CDR1 SGHTA and CDR2 FQGNSA. The V gene lost 0 bases and the J gene lost 2 bases, with 7 bases spanning the gap. The CDR3 totals 14 residues. Using reference TRBV7-2 and TRBJ1-2 for the parts outside the CDR3, the full variable domain is GAGVSQSPSNKVTEKGKDVELRCDPISGHTALYWYRQSLGQGLEFLIYFQGNSAPDKSGLPSDRFSAERTGGSVSTLTIQRTQQEDSAVYLCASSLARTNYGYTFGSGTRLTVV.

The chain links TRBV11-3 to TRBJ1-2; 8 nucleotides align to TRBD1. The V and J ends lost 0 bases and 7 bases, in that order; junction bases with no gene match: 1. This CDR3 comprises 13 residues. CDR1 and CDR2 from the germline V gene are SGHNT and YENEEA. CDR3 in amino acids: CASSLDRGLGYTF. The CDR3 bases are TGTGCCAGCAGCTTAGACAGGGGGCTTGGCTACACCTTC.

This chain uses TRBV6-5 with TRBJ2-1, with 9 bases identical to TRBD2. Per the germline V gene, CDR1 is MNHEY and CDR2 is SVGAGI. V shed 2 bases, J shed 9 bases, and the junction held 8 bases outside the gene matches. CDR3 length equals 15 residues. CDR3 sequence reads: CASSYVAGEVVEQFF. As DNA, the CDR3 is TGTGCCAGCAGTTACGTAGCGGGAGAAGTAGTTGAGCAGTTCTTC.

V usage is TRBV3-1 (or the pseudogene TRBV3-2) and J usage is TRBJ1-1; D is possibly TRBD1 (6 bases). From germline, CDR1 is LGHDT and CDR2 YNNKEL (reference sequence). The CDR3 length is 13 residues. Trimming cost V 6 bases and J 2 bases, with 10 bases left between them. The CDR3 reads CASRLGANTEAFF. The DNA of the CDR3 is TGTGCCAGCAGGTTGGGGGCAAACACTGAAGCTTTCTTT.

This clone came up a few times. This chain uses TRBV10-2 with TRBJ1-4; a possible D gene is TRBD1 (5 bases). Germline V gives CDR1 WSHSY, CDR2 SAAADI. Trimming removed 3 bases from V and 4 bases from J, with 12 bases in between. CDR3 length equals 15 residues. In DNA form, the CDR3 reads TGCGCCAGCAGTGAATCGGGGGGTTTTAATGAAAAACTGTTTTTT. This translates into CASSESGGFNEKLFF.

The rearrangement uses TRBV7-9 and TRBJ2-1; the D is unclear. Germline values: CDR1 SEHNR, CDR2 FQNEAQ (reference sequence). V shed 3 bases and J shed 1 base, with 4 bases lying between them. The CDR3 covers 13 residues. The CDR3 spells CASSFSSYNEQFF. The CDR3 DNA reads as TGTGCCAGCAGCTTCTCTTCCTACAATGAGCAGTTCTTC.

The chain links TRBV5-1 to TRBJ2-5; tentatively, D is TRBD1 (6 bases). Germline V lookup: CDR1 SGHRS, CDR2 YFSETQ. Trimming cost V 0 bases and J 3 bases, with 12 bases left between them. CDR3 size: 15 residues. The CDR3 DNA sequence: TGCGCCAGCAGCTTGGAACCAGGGGCAAAAGAGACCCAGTACTTC. Translation gives CASSLEPGAKETQYF. The whole variable domain, filled in from reference TRBV5-1 and TRBJ2-5, reads KAGVTQTPRYLIKTRGQQVTLSCSPISGHRSVSWYQQTPGQGLQFLFEYFSETQRNKGNFPGRFSGRQFSNSRSEMNVSTLELGDSALYLCASSLEPGAKETQYFGPGTRLLVL.

This chain uses TRBV6-5 with TRBJ1-2; 10 bases agree with TRBD1. V shed 5 bases, J shed 8 bases, and the junction held 5 bases outside the gene matches. The germline CDR1 and CDR2 sequences are MNHEY and SVGAGI. The CDR3 is made up of 13 amino acids. CDR3 amino acids: CASSRQGARGYTF. The CDR3 coding sequence is TGTGCCAGCAGTCGACAGGGGGCGAGGGGCTACACCTTC.

The rearrangement uses TRBV3-1 (or the pseudogene TRBV3-2) and TRBJ2-7, with TRBD1 matching over 9 bases. Trimming at V came to 1 base and at J to 4 bases, leaving 14 bases not matched to a gene. In germline, CDR1 is LGHDT, CDR2 YNNKEL (reference sequence). The CDR3 contains 18 residues. The CDR3 bases are TGTGCCAGCAGCCAAGGGGGTAGACAGGGGGAGGTAATTTACGAGCAGTACTTC. Protein sequence: CASSQGGRQGEVIYEQYF.

This clone was recorded a few times. This chain connects TRBV6-5 to TRBJ1-3; no definite D call. The CDR3 totals 15 residues. V was pared by 2 bases and J by 0 bases, with 8 bases between. Germline V gives CDR1 MNHEY, CDR2 SVGAGI. The CDR3 DNA is TGTGCCAGCAGTTACGACCGGGACTCTGGAAACACCATATATTTT. It specifies CASSYDRDSGNTIYF.

The chain carries TRBV29-1 and TRBJ1-2, with D unresolved. V was shortened by 7 bases and J by 5 bases, with 8 bases between the two germline ends. Germline lookup yields CDR1 SQVTM and CDR2 ANQGSEA. The CDR3 covers 10 residues. CDR3 in amino acids: CSAGGYGYTF. In DNA, the CDR3 is TGCAGCGCAGGAGGGTATGGCTACACCTTC.

This clone was seen only a few times. The gene calls are TRBV20-1 and TRBJ1-6; D unclear. Trimming left V 3 bases short and J 0 bases short, with 15 bases between. The CDR3 length is 17 residues. Per germline, CDR1 DFQATT and CDR2 SNEGSKA (reference sequence). The CDR3 nucleotides are TGCAGTGCTAGTTCGACAACCCTTAGCTCCTATAATTCACCCCTCCACTTT. This gives the protein CSASSTTLSSYNSPLHF.

V is TRBV30 and J is TRBJ2-5; a weak D match, TRBD2 (5 bases). V was cut by 1 base and J by 5 bases, with 5 bases left in between. From germline, CDR1 is GTSNPN and CDR2 SVGIG (reference sequence). The CDR3 covers 11 residues. CDR3 sequence reads: CAWSAGETQYF. DNA of the CDR3: TGTGCCTGGAGTGCGGGGGAGACCCAGTACTTC.

This chain connects TRBV10-3 to TRBJ1-1; D is unclear. Per germline, CDR1 ENHRY and CDR2 SYGVKD. This CDR3 spans 11 amino acids. Trimming cost V 3 bases and J 6 bases, with 5 bases left between them. CDR3 protein: CAISDGAEAFF. The CDR3 region has the DNA TGTGCCATCAGTGACGGGGCTGAAGCTTTCTTT.

This chain uses TRBV5-1 with TRBJ1-4; TRBD1 agrees at 8 bases. Trimming cost V 0 bases and J 7 bases; bases outside gene matches: 2. This CDR3 comprises 14 residues. Germline lookup yields CDR1 SGHRS and CDR2 YFSETQ. The CDR3 sequence is CASSLGTGSEKLFF. The CDR3 DNA sequence: TGCGCCAGCAGCTTGGGGACAGGGTCTGAAAAACTGTTTTTT.

V gene TRBV19 combines with J gene TRBJ2-1; 7 positions match TRBD1. This CDR3 is built from 15 residues. The germline gives CDR1 LNHDA, CDR2 SQIVND (reference sequence). V lost 8 bases, J lost 0 bases, and 7 bases stayed unmatched. The CDR3 region has the DNA TGTGCCAGTTCCAACAGGGGCAGCTCCTACAATGAGCAGTTCTTC. Translating gives CASSNRGSSYNEQFF.

The chain is built from TRBV7-9 and TRBJ2-7; 8 bases are shared with TRBD2. With 2 bases clipped from V and 3 bases from J, the junction kept 12 bases outside the gene matches. Germline-derived CDR1 and CDR2 are SEHNR and FQNEAQ (reference sequence). This CDR3 spans 17 amino acids. The CDR3 region has the DNA TGTGCCAGCAGCTTATTAATAGAGACTAGCGTGAACTACGAGCAGTACTTC. This sequence encodes CASSLLIETSVNYEQYF.

The chain recombines TRBV7-2 with TRBJ2-5, with TRBD1 matching over 7 bases. Trimming took 9 bases from V and 4 from J; bases not matched to a gene: 2. Germline V gives CDR1 SGHTA, CDR2 FQGNSA. The CDR3 has 11 residues. In DNA form, the CDR3 reads TGTGCCAGACAGGGGACAGAGACCCAGTACTTC. It specifies CARQGTETQYF.

The V and J genes are TRBV7-9 and TRBJ1-6, with D possibly matching TRBD1 (5 bases). The CDR3 is 12 residues long. The germline CDR1 and CDR2 sequences are SEHNR and FQNEAQ (reference sequence). The V and J ends lost 3 bases and 14 bases respectively, with 11 bases between them. In nucleotides, the CDR3 is TGTGCCAGCAGCTTCTGGGAGGGGTCCCTCCACTTT. Its protein is CASSFWEGSLHF.

The chain has TRBV24-1 and TRBJ2-7; D possibly corresponds to TRBD2 (7 bases). V was shortened by 6 bases and J by 2 bases, with 13 bases between the two germline ends. Germline V gives CDR1 KGHDR, CDR2 SFDVKD. The length of the CDR3 is 14 residues. CDR3 bases: TGTGCCACCAGTTGCGGGGGCCCCCCCTACGAGCAGTACTTC. It translates to CATSCGGPPYEQYF.

The chain is built from TRBV9 and TRBJ1-1, with unresolved D. The V end was cut by 4 bases, the J end by 4 bases, with 11 bases between. There are 13 residues in the CDR3. CDR1 and CDR2 (germline): SGDLS, YYNGEE. Here the CDR3 reads CASSPRWLTEAFF. The CDR3 nucleotides are TGTGCCAGCAGCCCACGCTGGCTCACTGAAGCTTTCTTT. Drawing the rest from reference TRBV9 and TRBJ1-1, the complete variable domain is DSGVTQTPKHLITATGQRVTLRCSPRSGDLSVYWYQQSLDQGLQFLIQYYNGEERAKGNILERFSAQQFPDLHSELNLSSLELGDSALYFCASSPRWLTEAFFGQGTRLTVV.